These 25 T cell receptor beta chains originate from one sample sequenced in a study of glioma-infiltrating T cells. The iRepertoire nested amplicon-rescue multiplex PCR amplified TCR alpha and beta CDR3s from RNA. One entry per CDR3 protein, called by TCRdb with MiXCR from the multiplex PCR reads. The top ten clones hold around 40% of a sample with 93,000 or so distinct CDR3 sequences, roughly 30% of them seen once. Source material: glioma tissue, nonneoplastic brain tissue, or PBMCs (not recorded which). These receptors were collected from a human donor with low-grade glioma or glioblastoma, undergoing nonglioma brain surgery, or in good health (not recorded which).

On this clonotype: A read error may produce the germline difference seen at one junction end. V is TRBV6-1 and J is TRBJ2-2; no clear D gene. The CDR3 runs to 15 residues. The germline V gene encodes CDR1 MNHNS and CDR2 SASEGT. The CDR3 loop reads CAPNGYSPNTGELFF. The CDR3 DNA reads TGCGCCCCAAACGGATACTCGCCGAACACCGGGGAGCTGTTTTTT.

Turning to this clonotype: A single base separates this from a much larger clone, so it may be a read error. The CDR3: CASTDCGGLETQYF. The CDR3 coding sequence is TGTGCCAGCACCGATTGCGGGGGCTTGGAGACCCAGTACTTC. V and J are TRBV2 and TRBJ2-5; D perhaps matches TRBD2 (7 bases). V was pared by 7 bases and J by 5 bases, with 17 bases between. The CDR3 consists of 14 residues. Germline V lookup: CDR1 SNHLY, CDR2 FYNNEI. Full variable domain (remainder filled in from reference TRBV2 and TRBJ2-5): EPEVTQTPSHQVTQMGQEVILRCVPISNHLYFYWYRQILGQKVEFLVSFYNNEISEKSEIFDDQFSVERPDGSNFTLKIRSTKLEDSAMYFCASTDCGGLETQYFGPGTRLLVL.

This clonotype was seen ten or more times. The chain links TRBV10-3 to TRBJ2-1, with D hard to call. This CDR3 has 16 residues. In germline, CDR1 is ENHRY, CDR2 SYGVKD. The V and J ends lost 3 bases and 0 bases respectively, with 12 bases between them. The CDR3 loop reads CAISDLRQISYNEQFF. DNA for the CDR3: TGTGCCATCAGTGACTTAAGGCAGATCTCCTACAATGAGCAGTTCTTC.

About this clonotype itself: The junction shows a germline mismatch at one end, possibly a read error. This sequence joins TRBV6-1 and TRBJ2-2; D perhaps matches TRBD1 (6 bases). This CDR3 comprises 14 residues. Germline V gene lookup returns CDR1 MNHNS and CDR2 SASEGT. The CDR3 spells CASRGWTATGELSF. The CDR3 DNA is TGTGCCAGCAGGGGCTGGACAGCCACCGGGGAGCTGTCTTTT.

This clonotype was recorded at least ten times. The chain joins TRBV28 to TRBJ1-1; maybe TRBD1 (5 bases). The CDR3 consists of 13 residues. Trimming shortened V by 3 bases and J by 2 bases, and 7 bases separated the two germline ends. Germline V gene data show CDR1 as MDHEN and CDR2 as SYDVKM. The CDR3 DNA sequence: TGTGCCAGCAGTTTTGGGGGAAACACTGAAGCTTTCTTT. This gives the protein CASSFGGNTEAFF.

The V gene is TRBV28, the J gene TRBJ1-2; D is perhaps TRBD1 (5 bases). The germline V gene has CDR1 MDHEN and CDR2 SYDVKM. The CDR3 is 15 residues long. V lost 3 bases to trimming and J lost 3 bases, with 14 bases between them. CDR3 loop: CASSFPTKGDYGYTF. The CDR3 DNA sequence: TGTGCCAGCAGTTTCCCCACAAAAGGGGACTATGGCTACACCTTC.

The V call is TRBV19, the J call TRBJ1-1, with a possible D match to TRBD1 (6 bases). Germline V gives CDR1 LNHDA, CDR2 SQIVND (reference sequence). This CDR3 region has 14 residues. V was shortened by 3 bases and J by 6 bases, with 14 bases between the two germline ends. Written as DNA, the CDR3 is TGTGCCAGTAGTATCAACGTGCAGGGGTCTGAAGCTTTCTTT. Protein sequence: CASSINVQGSEAFF. Together with reference TRBV19 and TRBJ1-1, the CDR3 gives the full variable domain: DGGITQSPKYLFRKEGQNVTLSCEQNLNHDAMYWYRQDPGQGLRLIYYSQIVNDFQKGDIAEGYSVSREKKESFPLTVTSAQKNPTAFYLCASSINVQGSEAFFGQGTRLTVV.

This clonotype came up once. A much larger clonotype is one base distant, so this may be a read error. This sequence joins TRBV7-9 and TRBJ2-3; D not resolved. V lost 5 bases and J 7 bases, leaving 22 bases between the germline ends. This CDR3 has 16 amino acids. Per the germline V gene, CDR1 is SEHNR and CDR2 is FQNEAQ (reference sequence). The CDR3 protein is CASSPRVAQNIYTQYF. For the CDR3, the DNA is TGTGCCAGCAGCCCCCGCGTGGCTCAAAATATCTATACGCAGTATTTT. The full variable domain, completed using reference TRBV7-9 and TRBJ2-3, is DTGVSQNPRHKITKRGQNVTFRCDPISEHNRLYWYRQTLGQGPEFLTYFQNEAQLEKSRLLSDRFSAERPKGSFSTLEIQRTEQGDSAMYLCASSPRVAQNIYTQYFGPGTRLTVL.

Regarding this clonotype: One base away lies a much larger clone, so this may be a sequencing read error. The rearrangement uses TRBV7-9 and TRBJ1-6; no reliable D call. CDR1 is SEHNR and CDR2 is FQNEAQ in the germline V gene (reference sequence). The CDR3 length is 15 residues. Between the trimmed V and J ends, which lost 7 bases and 7 bases, there was a span of 17 bases. CDR3 sequence: CASITTLKPNSPLHF. Here the CDR3 DNA reads TGTGCCAGCATCACAACCCTGAAACCCAATTCACCCCTCCACTTT.

A remark on this clonotype: A much larger clone differs from this one at a single base, so this may be a read error. This chain joins TRBV7-3 and TRBJ1-5; D gene unclear. Trimming shortened V by 2 bases and J by 6 bases, and 8 bases separated the two germline ends. The CDR3 runs to 13 residues. Germline CDR1 reads SGHTA; CDR2 reads FQGTGA. The CDR3 nucleotides are TGTGCCAGCAGCTTAGGGTGTGGTCAGCCCCAGCATTTT. Encoded protein: CASSLGCGQPQHF.

Only a few counts were recorded for this clonotype. V usage is TRBV7-3 and J usage is TRBJ1-2, with TRBD1 as a possible D gene (6 bases). Germline V gene data show CDR1 as SGHTA and CDR2 as FQGTGA. CDR3 length: 16 residues. Deletions cut 5 bases from V and 7 bases from J, with 23 bases between. CDR3: CASSLANTGSVGGYTF. The CDR3 DNA reads as TGTGCCAGCAGCCTCGCTAACACAGGGTCGGTCGGTGGCTACACCTTC.

Comment on this clonotype: A read error may explain this, as a much larger clone is one base away. The chain carries TRBV18 and TRBJ2-5; no clear D. The CDR3 runs to 12 residues. Germline V gene data show CDR1 as KGHSH and CDR2 as LQKENI. CDR3 residues: CASSSQQGTQYF. CDR3 DNA sequence: TGTGCCAGCTCATCCCAGCAAGGGACCCAGTACTTC. The full variable domain, rest sourced from reference TRBV18 and TRBJ2-5, is NAGVMQNPRHLVRRRGQEARLRCSPMKGHSHVYWYRQLPEEGLKFMVYLQKENIIDESGMPKERFSAEFPKEGPSILRIQQVVRGDSAAYFCASSSQQGTQYFGPGTRLLVL.

There are many counts of this clonotype. The genes are TRBV7-2 and TRBJ1-1, with D possibly being TRBD1 (6 bases). This CDR3 has 13 amino acids. V was pared by 3 bases and J by 6 bases, with 11 bases between. CDR1 and CDR2 from the germline V gene are SGHTA and FQGNSA. Here the CDR3 reads CASSFGGLAEAFF. The CDR3 DNA follows: TGTGCCAGCAGCTTTGGGGGGCTCGCTGAAGCTTTCTTT.

Regarding this clonotype: This sequence may be a read error, since a much larger clone differs from it by one base. The CDR3 spells CARSVNAELSGNTIYF. The CDR3 DNA is TGTGCCAGAAGTGTTAACGCCGAGCTCTCTGGAAACACCATATATTTT. The chain joins TRBV25-1 to TRBJ1-3, with D unclear. The CDR3 sequence is 16 residues long. The germline CDR1 and CDR2 sequences are MGHDK and SYGVNS. The full variable domain, its missing parts supplied by reference TRBV25-1 and TRBJ1-3, is EADIYQTPRYLVIGTGKKITLECSQTMGHDKMYWYQQDPGMELHLIHYSYGVNSTEKGDLSSESTVSRIRTEHFPLTLESARPSHTSQYLCARSVNAELSGNTIYFGEGSWLTVV.

Details on this clonotype: This could be a read error, since a much larger clone is one nucleotide away. The rearrangement uses TRBV6-9 and TRBJ2-2; TRBD1 or TRBD2 may be the D gene (6 bases each). V was trimmed by 4 bases and J by 6 bases, leaving 18 bases between them. Germline assignment: CDR1 MNHGY and CDR2 SVAAGI. This CDR3 region has 16 residues. The CDR3: CASSLGTPRDSGELFF. The CDR3 DNA reads TGTGCCAGCAGTTTGGGGACACCCCGGGACTCCGGGGAGCTGTTTTTT.

The chain uses TRBV18 and TRBJ2-1; possible D gene TRBD2, 5 bases. The CDR3 contains 14 residues. Trimming pared 3 bases from V and 10 bases from J, leaving 16 bases between. Germline CDR1 is KGHSH and CDR2 is LQKENI. CDR3 sequence reads: CASSPPSPIYEQFF. CDR3 in DNA: TGTGCCAGCTCACCCCCTAGCCCGATCTACGAGCAGTTCTTC.

The chain combines TRBV6-2 or TRBV6-3 with TRBJ2-1; D ambiguous. The CDR3 is 13 residues long. Germline CDR1 is MNHEY and CDR2 is SVGEGT. The V end was cut by 2 bases, the J end by 14 bases, with 16 bases between. The CDR3 region has the DNA TGTGCCAGCAGTTACGGGGTCACCTACGAGAAGTTCTTC. Protein product: CASSYGVTYEKFF.

This clonotype was counted only a few times. V and J are TRBV4-2 and TRBJ2-3; 9 bases fit TRBD2. With 3 bases clipped from V and 2 bases from J, the junction kept 6 bases outside the gene matches. The CDR3 has 16 amino acids. Germline V gives CDR1 LGHNA, CDR2 YNFKEQ. The CDR3 loop reads CASSHSGTSLTDTQYF. The DNA for the CDR3 is TGTGCCAGCAGCCACTCCGGGACTAGCCTCACAGATACGCAGTATTTT.

This clonotype was seen a few times. A read error is possible here, since a much larger clone lies one base away. The chain couples TRBV15 to TRBJ1-6, with D tentatively TRBD1 (5 bases). Germline V gives CDR1 LNHNV, CDR2 YYDKDF (reference sequence). CDR3 length: 15 residues. The V and J ends lost 0 bases and 9 bases respectively, with 12 bases between them. CDR3 sequence (DNA): TGTGCCACCAGCAGAGATCCAGGGTGGGTTTCACCCCTCCACTTT. Residues: CATSRDPGWVSPLHF.

Points on this clonotype: Its ends do not fully match the called genes, so a read error is possible. The V call is TRBV7-2, the J call TRBJ2-2; D remains unclear. The CDR3 consists of 13 residues. The V gene's germline CDR1 is SGHTA and CDR2 FQGNSA. The CDR3 DNA reads TGTGTCAGCAGCTTACAGAGTAACGGGGAGCTGTTTTTT. Protein product: CVSSLQSNGELFF.

This clonotype was recorded many times. This chain joins TRBV6-1 and TRBJ2-2; either TRBD1 or TRBD2 may fit D (5 bases each). Germline lookup yields CDR1 MNHNS and CDR2 SASEGT. Trimming cost V 5 bases and J 0 bases, with 10 bases left between them. CDR3 length equals 15 residues. This chain's CDR3 is CASSWDPTNTGELFF. CDR3 DNA sequence: TGTGCCAGCAGTTGGGACCCCACGAACACCGGGGAGCTGTTTTTT.

This chain connects TRBV29-1 to TRBJ1-3; D gene uncertain. The CDR3 totals 14 residues. Germline CDR1 and CDR2: SQVTM and ANQGSEA. V was pared by 0 bases and J by 2 bases, with 8 bases between. The CDR3 DNA sequence: TGCAGCGTTGAAGAGTATGGGACTGGAAACACCATATATTTT. Amino acid sequence: CSVEEYGTGNTIYF.

This clonotype was seen more than once but under ten times. The chain recombines TRBV18 with TRBJ2-6; no firm D call. The CDR3 is 15 amino acids. Trimming cost V 3 bases and J 4 bases, with 10 bases left between them. The germline CDR1 and CDR2 sequences are KGHSH and LQKENI. The CDR3 reads CASSPPGAGANVLTF. In nucleotides, the CDR3 is TGTGCCAGCTCACCTCCGGGTGCGGGGGCCAACGTCCTGACTTTC.

The chain employs TRBV28 and TRBJ2-1; D unresolved. V was clipped by 6 bases and J by 7 bases, with 16 bases between them. Per the germline V gene, CDR1 is MDHEN and CDR2 is SYDVKM. There are 14 residues in the CDR3. The CDR3 bases are TGTGCCAGCAGCCAAGATTTGACTCCAAATGAGCAGTTCTTC. Amino acids: CASSQDLTPNEQFF.

As concerns this clonotype: The junction departs from the called germline gene at one end, perhaps through a read error. The V call is TRBV12-3 or TRBV12-4, the J call TRBJ1-5; D gene uncertain. The length of the CDR3 is 17 residues. CDR3 residues: CGSSLGWRRQSNQPQHF. In DNA, the CDR3 is TGTGGCAGCAGTTTAGGATGGCGGCGGCAGTCCAATCAGCCCCAGCATTTT.